This TCR beta chain derives from a study of cytomegalovirus exposure and HLA in healthy donors. The PCR had 60 Vbeta and 13 Jbeta primers. This table comes from immunoSEQ multiplex PCR, and its TCRdb copy is limited to in-frame clones, with some not included. Among over 100,000 clones, roughly 72% were seen once, and the ten largest hold 5.5% to 8%. As regards this clone: Its specificity is unknown.

Overall study results and limits: More clonal expansion characterized HLA-associated TCR beta chains than equally common others in a later analysis. It was about 150 TCR beta chains that were listed as cytomegalovirus-associated.

V lost 2 bases and J lost 1; bases outside the gene matches: 2. Germline-derived CDR1 and CDR2 are MDHEN and SYDVKM. The CDR3 is made up of 15 amino acids. The material sequenced was PBMCs. This TCR derives from a male donor in good health and CMV-seronegative. The chain carries TRBV28 and TRBJ1-2; 9 bases line up with TRBD1. The CDR3: CASSLGTGRNYGYTF. The CDR3 DNA sequence: TGTGCCAGCAGTTTAGGGACAGGGCGTAACTATGGCTACACCTTC.